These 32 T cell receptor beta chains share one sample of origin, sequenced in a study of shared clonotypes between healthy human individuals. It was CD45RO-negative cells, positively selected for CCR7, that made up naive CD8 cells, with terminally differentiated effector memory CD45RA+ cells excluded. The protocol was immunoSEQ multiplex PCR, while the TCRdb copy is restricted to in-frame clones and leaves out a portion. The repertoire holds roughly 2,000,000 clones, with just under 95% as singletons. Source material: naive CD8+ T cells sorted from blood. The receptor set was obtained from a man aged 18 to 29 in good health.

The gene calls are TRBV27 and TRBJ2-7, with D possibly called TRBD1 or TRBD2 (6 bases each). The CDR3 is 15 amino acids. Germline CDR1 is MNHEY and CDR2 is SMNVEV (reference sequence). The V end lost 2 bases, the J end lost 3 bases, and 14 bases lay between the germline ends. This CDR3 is CASSLVGGPFYEQYF. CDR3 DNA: TGTGCCAGCAGTTTAGTCGGGGGCCCCTTCTACGAGCAGTACTTC.

The CDR3 protein is CASSYKDRGNSPLHF. The CDR3 DNA reads TGTGCCAGCAGTTACAAGGACAGGGGTAATTCACCCCTCCACTTT. The rearrangement joins TRBV6-5 to TRBJ1-6; 9 bases match TRBD1. Germline CDR1 MNHEY, CDR2 SVGAGI. Trimming cost V 2 bases and J 6 bases; bases outside gene matches: 2. CDR3 length: 15 amino acids.

The CDR3 region is CASSPGASGRNEQYF. Here the CDR3 DNA reads TGTGCCAGCAGTCCGGGGGCTAGCGGGAGAAACGAGCAGTACTTC. The chain combines TRBV27 with TRBJ2-7; TRBD2 matches at 10 bases. With V trimmed by 5 bases and J by 5 bases, 9 bases remained unmatched. This CDR3 is 15 amino acids long. CDR1 is MNHEY, CDR2 SMNVEV, per germline (reference sequence).

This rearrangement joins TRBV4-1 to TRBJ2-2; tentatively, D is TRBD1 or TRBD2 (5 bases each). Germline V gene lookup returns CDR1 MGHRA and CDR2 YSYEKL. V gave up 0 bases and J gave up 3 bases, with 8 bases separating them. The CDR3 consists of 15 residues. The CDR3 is CASSQDGTYTGELFF. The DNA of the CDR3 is TGCGCCAGCAGCCAAGATGGGACGTACACCGGGGAGCTGTTTTTT.

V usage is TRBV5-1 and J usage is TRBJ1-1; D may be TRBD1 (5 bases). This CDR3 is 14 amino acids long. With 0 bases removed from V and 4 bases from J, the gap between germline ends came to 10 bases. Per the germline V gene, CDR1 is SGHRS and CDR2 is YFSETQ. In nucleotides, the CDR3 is TGCGCCAGCAGCTTGGAGCCCGGGGGCACTGAAGCTTTCTTT. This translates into CASSLEPGGTEAFF.

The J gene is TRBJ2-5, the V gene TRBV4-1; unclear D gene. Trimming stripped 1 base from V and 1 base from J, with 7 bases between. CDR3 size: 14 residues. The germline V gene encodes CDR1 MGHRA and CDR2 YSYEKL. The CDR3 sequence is CASSQGRFQETQYF. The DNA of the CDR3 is TGCGCCAGCAGCCAAGGGAGATTCCAAGAGACCCAGTACTTC.

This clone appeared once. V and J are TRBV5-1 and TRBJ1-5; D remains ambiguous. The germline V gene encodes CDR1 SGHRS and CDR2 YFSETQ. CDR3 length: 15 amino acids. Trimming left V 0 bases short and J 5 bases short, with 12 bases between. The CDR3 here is CASSLVAGTYQPQHF. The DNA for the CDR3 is TGCGCCAGCAGCTTGGTGGCTGGAACCTATCAGCCCCAGCATTTT.

The CDR3 region is CASSLPGQQSGYTF. In nucleotides, the CDR3 is TGCGCCAGCAGCTTGCCGGGACAGCAAAGCGGCTACACCTTC. The rearrangement uses TRBV5-1 and TRBJ1-2; 7 nucleotides align to TRBD1. Germline V gene lookup returns CDR1 SGHRS and CDR2 YFSETQ. This CDR3 spans 14 amino acids. V shed 1 base, J shed 8 bases, and the junction held 8 bases outside the gene matches.

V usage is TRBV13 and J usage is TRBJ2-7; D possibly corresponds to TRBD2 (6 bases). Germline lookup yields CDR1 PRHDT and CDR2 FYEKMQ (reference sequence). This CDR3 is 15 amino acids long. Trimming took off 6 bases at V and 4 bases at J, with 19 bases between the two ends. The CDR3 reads CASSSGQGGWYEQYF. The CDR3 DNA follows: TGTGCCAGCAGTTCAGGCCAGGGAGGATGGTACGAGCAGTACTTC.

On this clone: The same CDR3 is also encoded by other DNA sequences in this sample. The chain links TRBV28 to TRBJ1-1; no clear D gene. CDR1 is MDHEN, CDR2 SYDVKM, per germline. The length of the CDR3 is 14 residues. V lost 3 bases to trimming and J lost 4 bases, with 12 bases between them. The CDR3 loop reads CASSFRAGGTEAFF. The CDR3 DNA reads TGTGCCAGCAGTTTCCGGGCCGGCGGCACTGAAGCTTTCTTT.

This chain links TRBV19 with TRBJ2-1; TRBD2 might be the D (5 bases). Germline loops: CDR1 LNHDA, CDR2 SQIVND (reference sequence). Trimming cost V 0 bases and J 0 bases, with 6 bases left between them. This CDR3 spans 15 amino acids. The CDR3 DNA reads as TGTGCCAGTAGTATAGAGACTACCTCCTACAATGAGCAGTTCTTC. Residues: CASSIETTSYNEQFF.

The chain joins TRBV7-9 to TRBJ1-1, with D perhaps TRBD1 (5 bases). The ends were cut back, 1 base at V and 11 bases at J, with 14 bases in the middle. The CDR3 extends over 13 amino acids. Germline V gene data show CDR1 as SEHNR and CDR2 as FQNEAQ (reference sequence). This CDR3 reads CASSLVGTGYAFF. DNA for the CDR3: TGTGCCAGCAGCTTAGTTGGGACGGGCTATGCTTTCTTT.

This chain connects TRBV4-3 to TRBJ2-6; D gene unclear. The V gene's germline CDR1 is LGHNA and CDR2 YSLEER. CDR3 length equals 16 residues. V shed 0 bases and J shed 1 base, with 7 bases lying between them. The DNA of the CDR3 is TGCGCCAGCAGCCAAGATCTGGATTCTGGGGCCAACGTCCTGACTTTC. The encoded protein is CASSQDLDSGANVLTF.

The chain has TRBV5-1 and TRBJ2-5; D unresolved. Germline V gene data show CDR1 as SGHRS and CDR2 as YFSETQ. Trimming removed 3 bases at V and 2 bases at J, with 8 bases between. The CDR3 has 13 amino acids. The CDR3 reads CASSSTRQETQYF. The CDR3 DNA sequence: TGCGCCAGCAGCTCGACTCGTCAAGAGACCCAGTACTTC.

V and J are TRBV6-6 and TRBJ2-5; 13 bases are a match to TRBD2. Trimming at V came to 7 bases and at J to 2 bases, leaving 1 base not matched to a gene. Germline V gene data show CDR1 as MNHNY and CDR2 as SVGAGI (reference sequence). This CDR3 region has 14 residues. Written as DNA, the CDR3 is TGTGCCAGCACGGGACTAGCGGGGCAAGAGACCCAGTACTTC. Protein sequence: CASTGLAGQETQYF.

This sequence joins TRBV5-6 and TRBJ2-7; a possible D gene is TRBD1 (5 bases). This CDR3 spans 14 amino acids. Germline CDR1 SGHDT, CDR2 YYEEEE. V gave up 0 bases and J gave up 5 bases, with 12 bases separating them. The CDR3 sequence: CASSLEGDRHEQYF. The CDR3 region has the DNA TGTGCCAGCAGCTTGGAAGGGGATCGGCACGAGCAGTACTTC.

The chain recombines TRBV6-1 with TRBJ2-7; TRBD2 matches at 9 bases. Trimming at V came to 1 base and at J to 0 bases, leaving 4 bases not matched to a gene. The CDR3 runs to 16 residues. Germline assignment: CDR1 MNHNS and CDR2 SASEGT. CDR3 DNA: TGTGCCAGCAGTGAAGAGGCGGGGGGGCTCTCCTACGAGCAGTACTTC. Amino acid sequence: CASSEEAGGLSYEQYF.

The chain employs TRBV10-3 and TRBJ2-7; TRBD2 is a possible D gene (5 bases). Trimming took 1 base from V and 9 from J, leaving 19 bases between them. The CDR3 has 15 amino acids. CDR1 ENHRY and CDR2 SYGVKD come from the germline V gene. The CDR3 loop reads CAISELDAGMFAQYF. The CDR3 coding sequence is TGTGCCATCAGTGAGTTGGACGCCGGGATGTTCGCGCAGTACTTC.

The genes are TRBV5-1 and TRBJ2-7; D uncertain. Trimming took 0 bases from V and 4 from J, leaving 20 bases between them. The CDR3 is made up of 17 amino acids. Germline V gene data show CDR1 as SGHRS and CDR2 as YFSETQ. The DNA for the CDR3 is TGCGCCAGCAGCTTGGCCCAGGAGACCCTGATGTATTACGAGCAGTACTTC. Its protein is CASSLAQETLMYYEQYF.

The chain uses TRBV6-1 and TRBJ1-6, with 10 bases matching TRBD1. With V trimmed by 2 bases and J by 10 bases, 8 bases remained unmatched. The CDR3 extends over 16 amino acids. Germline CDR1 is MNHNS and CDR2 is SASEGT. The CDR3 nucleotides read TGTGCCAGCAGTGAATTAAGACAGGGGGCAGGATCACCCCTCCACTTT. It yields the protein CASSELRQGAGSPLHF.

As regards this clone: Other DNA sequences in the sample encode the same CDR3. The CDR3, as DNA: TGTGCCAGCAGCTTAGTGGGGGATGAGCAGTTCTTC. This encodes CASSLVGDEQFF. V is TRBV7-9 and J is TRBJ2-1, with D perhaps given as TRBD1 or TRBD2 (5 bases each). CDR1 and CDR2 (germline): SEHNR, FQNEAQ (reference sequence). Between the trimmed V and J ends, which lost 1 base and 8 bases, there was a span of 6 bases. The CDR3 runs 12 residues.

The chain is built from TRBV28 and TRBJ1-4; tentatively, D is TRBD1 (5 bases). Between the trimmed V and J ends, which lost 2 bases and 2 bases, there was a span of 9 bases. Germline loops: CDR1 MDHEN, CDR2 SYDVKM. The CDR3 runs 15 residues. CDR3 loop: CASSLLAGTNEKLFF. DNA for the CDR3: TGTGCCAGCAGTTTACTGGCAGGGACTAATGAAAAACTGTTTTTT.

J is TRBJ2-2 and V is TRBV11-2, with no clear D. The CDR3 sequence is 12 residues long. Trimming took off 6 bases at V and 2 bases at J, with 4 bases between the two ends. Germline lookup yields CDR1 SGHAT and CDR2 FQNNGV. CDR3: CASRSNTGELFF. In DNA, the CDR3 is TGTGCCAGCAGAAGTAACACCGGGGAGCTGTTTTTT.

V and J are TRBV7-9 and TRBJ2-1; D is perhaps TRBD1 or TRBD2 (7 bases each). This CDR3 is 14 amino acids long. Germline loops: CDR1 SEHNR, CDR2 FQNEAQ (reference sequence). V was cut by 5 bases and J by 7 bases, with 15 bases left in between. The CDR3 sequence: CASSPRQGGNEQFF. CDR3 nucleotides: TGTGCCAGCAGCCCTCGACAGGGAGGGAATGAGCAGTTCTTC.

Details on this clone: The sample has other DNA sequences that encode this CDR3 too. CDR3 in DNA: TGTGCCAGCAGTTTATTAGGGGGAAACTACGAGCAGTACTTC. Its translation is CASSLLGGNYEQYF. V gene TRBV27 combines with J gene TRBJ2-7, with D maybe TRBD1 (6 bases). The germline V and J ends were trimmed by 1 base and 3 bases, with 10 bases remaining between them. CDR1 MNHEY and CDR2 SMNVEV come from the germline V gene (reference sequence). This CDR3 is 14 amino acids long.

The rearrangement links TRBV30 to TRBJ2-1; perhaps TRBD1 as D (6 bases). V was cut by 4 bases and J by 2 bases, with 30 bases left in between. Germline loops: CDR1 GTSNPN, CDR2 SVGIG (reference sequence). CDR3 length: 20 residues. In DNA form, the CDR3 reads TGTGCCTGGATTCCACTTTTGGGGCAGGGGACGTGGCTCACCTACAATGAGCAGTTCTTC. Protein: CAWIPLLGQGTWLTYNEQFF.

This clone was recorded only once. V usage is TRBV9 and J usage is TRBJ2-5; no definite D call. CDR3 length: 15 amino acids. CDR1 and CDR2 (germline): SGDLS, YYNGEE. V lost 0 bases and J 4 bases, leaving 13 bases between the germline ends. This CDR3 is CASSVGPGQRETQYF. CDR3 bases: TGTGCCAGCAGCGTAGGACCTGGGCAGAGAGAGACCCAGTACTTC.

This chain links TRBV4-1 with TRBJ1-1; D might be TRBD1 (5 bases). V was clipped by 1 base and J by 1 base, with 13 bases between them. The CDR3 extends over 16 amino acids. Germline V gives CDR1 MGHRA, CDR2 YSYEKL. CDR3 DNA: TGCGCCAGCAGCCAAGGCCCCCGGGGACCGAACACTGAAGCTTTCTTT. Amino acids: CASSQGPRGPNTEAFF.

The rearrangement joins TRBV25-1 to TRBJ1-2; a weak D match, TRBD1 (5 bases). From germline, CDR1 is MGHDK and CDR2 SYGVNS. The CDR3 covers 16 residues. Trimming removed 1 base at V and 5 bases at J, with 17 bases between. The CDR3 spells CASSEFPGTESYGYTF. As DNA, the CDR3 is TGTGCCAGCAGTGAATTCCCCGGGACGGAGTCTTATGGCTACACCTTC.

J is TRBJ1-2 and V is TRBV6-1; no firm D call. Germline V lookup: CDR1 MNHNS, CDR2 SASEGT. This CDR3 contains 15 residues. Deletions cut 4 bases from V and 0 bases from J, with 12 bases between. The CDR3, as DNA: TGTGCCAGCAGTGGTGGGTCCACAACTAACTATGGCTACACCTTC. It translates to CASSGGSTTNYGYTF.

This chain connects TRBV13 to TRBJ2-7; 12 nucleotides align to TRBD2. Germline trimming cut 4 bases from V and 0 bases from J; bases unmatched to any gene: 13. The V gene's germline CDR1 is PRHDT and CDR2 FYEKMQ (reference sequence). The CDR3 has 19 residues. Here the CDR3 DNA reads TGTGCCAGCAGCTCGCCGTTCGGAGGGACTAGCGGGCTCTCCTACGAGCAGTACTTC. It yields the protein CASSSPFGGTSGLSYEQYF.

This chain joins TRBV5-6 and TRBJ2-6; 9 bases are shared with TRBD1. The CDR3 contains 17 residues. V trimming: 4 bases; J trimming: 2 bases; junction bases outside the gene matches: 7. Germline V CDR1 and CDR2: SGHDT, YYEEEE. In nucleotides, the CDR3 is TGTGCCAGCAGCACCCGGGACAGGGCGACTGGGGCCAACGTCCTGACTTTC. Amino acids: CASSTRDRATGANVLTF.